In its sample, the clone carrying this T cell receptor beta chain was seen a few times. Its matching antigen is unknown. PCR primers comprised 60 Vbeta and 13 Jbeta primers. Profiled with immunoSEQ multiplex PCR; TCRdb holds only in-frame clones, not every one. The data hold about 94,000 clones, with 50% to 80% observed a single time. This sample was taken from a study of cytomegalovirus exposure and HLA in healthy donors. Study-wide findings and caveats: V- and J-gene trimming of TCR beta was linked (in a later analysis) to a missense DCLRE1C variant.

Trimming stripped 2 bases from V and 3 bases from J, with 13 bases between. Germline CDR1 reads SNHLY; CDR2 reads FYNNEI. The CDR3 is 16 residues long. Sequenced material: PBMCs. This rearrangement joins TRBV2 to TRBJ2-2; tentatively, D is TRBD2 (6 bases). This clonotype originated in a young man in good health and CMV-seronegative. In DNA, the CDR3 is TGTGCCAGCAGTGAATCGGGACTGGTATACACCGGGGAGCTGTTTTTT. This translates into CASSESGLVYTGELFF.